This T cell receptor (beta chain) was identified during a study of blood T cell repertoires in COVID-19. Seattle researchers signed up patients amid active infection and tracked them longitudinally. V shed 6 bases and J 6 bases; nucleotides not matched to a gene: 6. Per the germline V gene, CDR1 is SEHNR and CDR2 is FQNEAQ (reference sequence). The CDR3 is 15 amino acids. TCRdb's copy holds only in-frame clones and misses some; the assay was immunoSEQ multiplex PCR. Counted here are hundreds of thousands of clones, almost 90% occurring once; the ten biggest clones make up more than 0.85%. This sequence originates from a woman between 40 and 55 years old with COVID-19, enrolled during active disease. V and J are TRBV7-9 and TRBJ2-1; 12 bases line up with TRBD1. Sequences were obtained from peripheral blood. CDR3 sequence (DNA): TGTGCCAGCAGTTATGGGACAGGGGGCGTCAATGAGCAGTTCTTC. Its translation is CASSYGTGGVNEQFF.